The TCR beta chain described here comes from a study of shared clonotypes between healthy human individuals. Study-wide points: It was expected that sequencing depth would affect clonotype sharing among donors. Sampling covered nothing but blood. Tissue TCR repertoires likely differ from those found in blood.

About this clone: Its antigen is unidentified.

Using immunoSEQ multiplex PCR, the repertoire was profiled, and TCRdb retains in-frame clones only, with some absent. Of about 2.3 million clones detected, about 92% appear once; the ten largest clones hold around 0.4%. V was shortened by 2 bases and J by 3 bases, with 13 bases between the two germline ends. CDR1 SGHTA and CDR2 FQGNSA come from the germline V gene. This CDR3 is 16 amino acids long. Sequenced sample: naive CD4+ T cells from PBMCs. Subset here: CD45RA+ positively selected. The chain has TRBV7-2 and TRBJ2-2; D is unclear. This TCR was recovered from a man aged 18 to 30 in good health. Some clones in this sample may be carry-over from other donors' samples. Here the CDR3 reads CASSLLGLTDTGELFF. CDR3 sequence (DNA): TGTGCCAGCAGCTTATTAGGGTTAACGGACACCGGGGAGCTGTTTTTT.